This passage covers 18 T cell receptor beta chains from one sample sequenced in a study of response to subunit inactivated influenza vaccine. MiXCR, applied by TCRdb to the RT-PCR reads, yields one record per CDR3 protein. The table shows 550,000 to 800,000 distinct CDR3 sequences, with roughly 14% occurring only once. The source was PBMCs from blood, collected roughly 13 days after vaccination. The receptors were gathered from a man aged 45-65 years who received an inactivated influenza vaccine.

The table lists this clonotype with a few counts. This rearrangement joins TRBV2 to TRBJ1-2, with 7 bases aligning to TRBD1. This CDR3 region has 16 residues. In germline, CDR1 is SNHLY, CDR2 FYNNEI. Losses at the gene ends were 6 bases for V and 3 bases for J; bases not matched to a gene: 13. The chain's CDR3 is CASSPYRGGADYGYTF. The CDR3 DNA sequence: TGTGCCAGCAGCCCCTACAGGGGTGGGGCGGACTATGGCTACACCTTC. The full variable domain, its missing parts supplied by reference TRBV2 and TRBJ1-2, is EPEVTQTPSHQVTQMGQEVILRCVPISNHLYFYWYRQILGQKVEFLVSFYNNEISEKSEIFDDQFSVERPDGSNFTLKIRSTKLEDSAMYFCASSPYRGGADYGYTFGSGTRLTVV.

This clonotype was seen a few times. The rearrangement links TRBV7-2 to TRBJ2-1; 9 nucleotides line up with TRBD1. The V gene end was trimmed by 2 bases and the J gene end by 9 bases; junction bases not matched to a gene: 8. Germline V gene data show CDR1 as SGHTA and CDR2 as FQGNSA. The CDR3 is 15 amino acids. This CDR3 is CASSLKGQGGGEQFF. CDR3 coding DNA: TGTGCCAGCAGCTTAAAGGGACAGGGCGGCGGTGAGCAGTTCTTC.

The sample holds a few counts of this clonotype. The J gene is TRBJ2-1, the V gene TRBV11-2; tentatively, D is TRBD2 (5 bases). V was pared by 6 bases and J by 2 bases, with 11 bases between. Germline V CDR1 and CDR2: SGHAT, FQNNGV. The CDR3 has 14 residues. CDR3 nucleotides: TGTGCCAGCAGGATACCGGGAACCTACAATGAGCAGTTCTTC. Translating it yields CASRIPGTYNEQFF.

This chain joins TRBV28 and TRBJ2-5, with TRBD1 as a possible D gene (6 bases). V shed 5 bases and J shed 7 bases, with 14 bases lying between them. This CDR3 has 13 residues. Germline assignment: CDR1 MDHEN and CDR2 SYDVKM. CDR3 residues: CASSRGFWGTQYF. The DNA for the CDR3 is TGTGCCAGCAGTAGGGGGTTTTGGGGGACCCAGTACTTC.

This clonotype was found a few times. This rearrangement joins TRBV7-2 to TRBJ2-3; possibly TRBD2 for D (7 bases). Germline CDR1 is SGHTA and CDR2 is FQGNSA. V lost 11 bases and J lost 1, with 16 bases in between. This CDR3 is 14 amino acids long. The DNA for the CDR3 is TGTGCCGCTGGGGGGGGCCAGCGCACAGATACGCAGTATTTT. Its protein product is CAAGGGQRTDTQYF.

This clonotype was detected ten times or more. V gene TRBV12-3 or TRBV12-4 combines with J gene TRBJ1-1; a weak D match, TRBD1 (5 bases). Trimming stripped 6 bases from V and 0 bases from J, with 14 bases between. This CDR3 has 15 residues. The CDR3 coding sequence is TGTGCCAGCAGCGGGACCTTGAGCCTGAACACTGAAGCTTTCTTT. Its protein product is CASSGTLSLNTEAFF.

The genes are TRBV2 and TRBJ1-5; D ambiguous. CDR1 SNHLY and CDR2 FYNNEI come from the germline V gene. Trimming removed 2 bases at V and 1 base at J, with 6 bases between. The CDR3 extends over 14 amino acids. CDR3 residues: CASSELISNQPQHF. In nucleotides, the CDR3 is TGTGCCAGCAGTGAACTGATAAGCAATCAGCCCCAGCATTTT.

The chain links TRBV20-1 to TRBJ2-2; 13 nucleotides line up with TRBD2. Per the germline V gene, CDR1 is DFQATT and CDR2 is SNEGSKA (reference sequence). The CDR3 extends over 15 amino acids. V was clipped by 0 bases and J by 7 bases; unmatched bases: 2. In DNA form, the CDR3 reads TGCAGTGCTAGAGAGGGGACTAGCGGGAACGGGGAGCTGTTTTTT. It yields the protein CSAREGTSGNGELFF.

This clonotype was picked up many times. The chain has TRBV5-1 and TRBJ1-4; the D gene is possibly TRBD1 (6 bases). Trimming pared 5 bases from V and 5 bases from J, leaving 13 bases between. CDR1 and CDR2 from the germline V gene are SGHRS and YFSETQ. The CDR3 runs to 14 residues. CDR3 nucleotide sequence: TGCGCCAGCAGAATGGGGGGGCCCAATGAAAAACTGTTTTTT. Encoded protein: CASRMGGPNEKLFF.

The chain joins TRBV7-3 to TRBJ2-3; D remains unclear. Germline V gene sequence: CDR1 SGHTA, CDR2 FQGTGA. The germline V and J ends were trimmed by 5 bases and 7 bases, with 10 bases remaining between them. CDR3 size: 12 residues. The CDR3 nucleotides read TGTGCCAGCAGCCCTAACGGGTATACGCAGTATTTT. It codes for CASSPNGYTQYF.

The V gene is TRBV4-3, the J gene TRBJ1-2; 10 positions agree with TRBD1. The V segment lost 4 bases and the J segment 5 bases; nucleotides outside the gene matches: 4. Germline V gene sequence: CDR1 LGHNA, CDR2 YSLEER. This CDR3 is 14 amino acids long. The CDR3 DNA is TGCGCCAGCAGCCGGGACAGGGGTTTTTATGGCTACACCTTC. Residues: CASSRDRGFYGYTF.

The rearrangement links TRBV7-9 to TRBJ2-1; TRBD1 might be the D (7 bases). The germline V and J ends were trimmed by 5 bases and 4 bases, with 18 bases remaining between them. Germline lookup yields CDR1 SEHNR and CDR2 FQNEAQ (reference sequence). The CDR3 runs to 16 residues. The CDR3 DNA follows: TGTGCCAGCAGCCTTACAGGGGAGGTAAGATACAATGAGCAGTTCTTC. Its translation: CASSLTGEVRYNEQFF.

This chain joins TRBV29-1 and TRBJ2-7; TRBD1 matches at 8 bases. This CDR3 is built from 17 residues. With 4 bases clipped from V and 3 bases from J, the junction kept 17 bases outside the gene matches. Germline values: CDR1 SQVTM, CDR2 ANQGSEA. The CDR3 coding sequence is TGCAGCGTTGTGGGTGAGGGGTTCACAGGGGGAGGCTACGAGCAGTACTTC. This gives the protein CSVVGEGFTGGGYEQYF.

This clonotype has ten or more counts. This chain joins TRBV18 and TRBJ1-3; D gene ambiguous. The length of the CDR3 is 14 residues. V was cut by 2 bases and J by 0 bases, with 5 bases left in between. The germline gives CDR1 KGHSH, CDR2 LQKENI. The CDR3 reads CASSPSGSGNTIYF. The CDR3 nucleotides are TGTGCCAGCTCACCAAGTGGCTCTGGAAACACCATATATTTT.

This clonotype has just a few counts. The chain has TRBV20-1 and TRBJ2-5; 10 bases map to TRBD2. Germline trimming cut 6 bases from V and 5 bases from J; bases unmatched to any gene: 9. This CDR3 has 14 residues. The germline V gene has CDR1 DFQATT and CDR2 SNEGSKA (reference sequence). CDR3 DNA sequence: TGCAGTGCAACGGGACTAGCGTCGGGTGAGACCCAGTACTTC. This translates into CSATGLASGETQYF.

CDR3 loop: CASSLDGGAGNQPQHF. CDR3 DNA sequence: TGTGCCAGCAGCTTAGATGGGGGCGCAGGCAATCAGCCCCAGCATTTT. The chain employs TRBV7-2 and TRBJ1-5; TRBD1 is a possible D gene (6 bases). V lost 1 base to trimming and J lost 2 bases, with 12 bases between them. Germline lookup yields CDR1 SGHTA and CDR2 FQGNSA. The CDR3 loop spans 16 amino acids.

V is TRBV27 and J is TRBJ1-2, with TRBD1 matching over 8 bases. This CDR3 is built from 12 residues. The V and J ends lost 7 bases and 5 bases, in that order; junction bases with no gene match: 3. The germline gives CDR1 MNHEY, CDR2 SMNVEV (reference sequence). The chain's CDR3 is CASTTGGYGYTF. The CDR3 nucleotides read TGTGCCAGCACCACAGGGGGATATGGCTACACCTTC.

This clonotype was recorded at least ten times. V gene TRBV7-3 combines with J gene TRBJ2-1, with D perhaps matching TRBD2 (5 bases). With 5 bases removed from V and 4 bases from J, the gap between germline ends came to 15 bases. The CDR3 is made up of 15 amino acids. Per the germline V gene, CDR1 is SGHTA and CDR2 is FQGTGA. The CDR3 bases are TGTGCCAGCAGCCCCTCATGGGGAGTATACAATGAGCAGTTCTTC. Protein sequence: CASSPSWGVYNEQFF.